This TCR beta chain appears in the sequencing data of a study of T-cell reconstitution after alpha-beta-depleted transplantation in children. Details on this clonotype: Its antigen is currently unknown.

With V trimmed by 0 bases and J by 2 bases, 9 bases remained unmatched. Per germline, CDR1 LGHNA and CDR2 YNFKEQ. This CDR3 is 18 amino acids long. A library of TCRbeta sequences, prepared with unique molecular identifiers, was generated. TCRdb re-called the PCR reads with MiXCR, one entry per CDR3 protein. The sample carries about a million distinct CDR3 sequences, 25% to 35% recorded once. Study-wide results and limits: By one year post-transplant, T-cell counts and diversity largely arose from T cells that were newly produced.

The source of this sequence is a boy younger than two who had a stem cell transplant for SCID, so the T cells may come from the graft donor. Sequences were derived from PBMCs, mostly from graft donor cells, sampled 360 days after TCRalphabeta/CD19-depleted stem cell transplant. The gene calls are TRBV4-2 and TRBJ2-5, with 10 bases matching TRBD2. CDR3 residues: CASSQEGLAGENQETQYF. The CDR3, as DNA: TGTGCCAGCAGCCAAGAAGGCCTAGCGGGGGAGAATCAAGAGACCCAGTACTTC.